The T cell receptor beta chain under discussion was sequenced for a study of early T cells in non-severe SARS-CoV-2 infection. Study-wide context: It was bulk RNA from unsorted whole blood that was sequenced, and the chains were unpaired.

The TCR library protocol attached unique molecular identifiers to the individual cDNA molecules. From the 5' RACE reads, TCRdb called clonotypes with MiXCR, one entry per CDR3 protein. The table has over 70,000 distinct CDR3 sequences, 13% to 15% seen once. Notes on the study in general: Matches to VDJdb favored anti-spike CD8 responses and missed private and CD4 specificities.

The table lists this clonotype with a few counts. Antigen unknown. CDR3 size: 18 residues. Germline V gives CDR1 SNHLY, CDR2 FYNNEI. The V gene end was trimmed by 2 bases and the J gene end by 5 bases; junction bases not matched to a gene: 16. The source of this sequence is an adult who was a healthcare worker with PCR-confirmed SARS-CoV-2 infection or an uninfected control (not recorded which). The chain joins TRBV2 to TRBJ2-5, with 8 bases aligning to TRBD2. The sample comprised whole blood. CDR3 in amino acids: CASSELSKGAGEQETQYF. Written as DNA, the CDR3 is TGTGCCAGCAGTGAACTTAGTAAGGGAGCGGGAGAGCAGGAGACCCAGTACTTC. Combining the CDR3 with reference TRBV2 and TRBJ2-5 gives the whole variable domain EPEVTQTPSHQVTQMGQEVILRCVPISNHLYFYWYRQILGQKVEFLVSFYNNEISEKSEIFDDQFSVERPDGSNFTLKIRSTKLEDSAMYFCASSELSKGAGEQETQYFGPGTRLLVL.